The clone carrying this T cell receptor beta chain appeared once. The antigen remains undetermined. The entry originates in a study of a mutant IDH1 vaccine in newly diagnosed glioma. Study-level background: Patients received eight vaccinations in weeks 1, 3, 5, 7, 11, 15, 19, 23. Once 4-6 weeks had passed after radiotherapy alone, vaccination started, or it started with temozolomide cycles.

Study findings and constraints: Detectable vaccine-induced immune responses arose in more than 85% of patients.

Germline assignment: CDR1 MDHEN and CDR2 SYDVKM. V was pared by 7 bases and J by 3 bases, with 12 bases between. This CDR3 is 13 amino acids long. Time point given: week 5, during vaccination. Mutant IDH1 20-mer peptide, at 300 ug, made up each vaccine dose, with topical imiquimod. Those who donated had recent WHO grade 3 or 4 IDH1-mutant, ATRX-lost astrocytomas. Method: immunoSEQ multiplex PCR; TCRdb's copy keeps in-frame clones and lacks some. The data hold 50,000 to 60,000 clones, with approximately 78% observed a single time. The receptor comes from a man aged 50 to 59 with glioma. The starting material was PBMCs, obtained from a glioma patient whose treatment included an IDH1 peptide vaccine. The chain joins TRBV28 to TRBJ1-2, with TRBD1 as a possible D gene (5 bases). The CDR3 nucleotides are TGTGCCAGCAACCCATGGGGGGACTATGGCTACACCTTC. The encoded protein is CASNPWGDYGYTF.